The following is a T cell receptor beta chain sequence with its context. Its antigen remains unknown. All patients carried locally advanced or metastatic urothelial carcinoma. The source of the sample is a study of PD-L1 blockade in urothelial cancer. Study information: Each patient had 0 to 3 earlier chemotherapy regimens. Blood underwent analysis 3 weeks (second dose) and 6 weeks after treatment began.

Measured with immunoSEQ multiplex PCR; TCRdb has only the in-frame clones, and not every one. The sample holds roughly 25,000 clones, almost 85% seen once. The study's findings and limits: Better survival was forecast by a pretreatment blood TCR clonality below the median.

Per germline, CDR1 SGHAT and CDR2 FQNNGV. CDR3 length: 15 amino acids. The J segment lost 1 base and the V segment lost 5 bases, leaving 7 bases of the junction unmatched. The sample here was PBMCs, taken around atezolizumab (anti-PD-L1) treatment. The sequence was obtained from a man aged 65 to 79 with urothelial cancer. The rearrangement joins TRBV11-2 to TRBJ1-1; 7 positions agree with TRBD1. CDR3 sequence (DNA): TGTGCCAGCAGCCTAGGAGGGACAGAGAACACTGAAGCTTTCTTT. It codes for CASSLGGTENTEAFF.